The clone carrying this T cell receptor beta chain came up a few times. Its antigen is not identified. The data stem from a study of Tregs in tolerant kidney transplant recipients. The study's findings and limits: The most relevant donor-specific Treg TCRbeta repertoire apparently came from expansion with activated donor B cells. Biological reproducibility was not directly addressed, but technical replication error appeared minimal. Few patients were studied, so findings need validation in larger groups.

Thawed PBMCs were FACS-sorted into unstimulated CD4+CD25+CD127- regulatory T cells, CD4+CD25- non-regulatory cells, CD4 and CD8 cells. TCRdb's table, derived via immunoSEQ multiplex PCR, lists solely in-frame clones and lacks some. Of around 120,000 clones in the sample, roughly 92% were seen once. The sequence was obtained from a human donor in good health. The sample consisted of CD4+ T cells from blood.

The chain's CDR3 is CASSLQGSSSPLHF. CDR3 bases: TGCGCCAGCAGCTTGCAGGGGTCGAGTTCACCCCTCCACTTT. The chain couples TRBV5-1 to TRBJ1-6, with D tentatively TRBD1 (6 bases). CDR1 and CDR2 from the germline V gene are SGHRS and YFSETQ. Trimming pared 1 base from V and 9 bases from J, leaving 11 bases between. This CDR3 region has 14 residues.